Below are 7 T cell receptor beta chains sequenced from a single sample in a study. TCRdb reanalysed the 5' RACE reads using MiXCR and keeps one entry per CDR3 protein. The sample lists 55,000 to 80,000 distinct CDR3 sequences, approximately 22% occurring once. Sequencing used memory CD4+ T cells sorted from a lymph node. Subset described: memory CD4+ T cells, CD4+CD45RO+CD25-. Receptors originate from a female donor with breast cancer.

The CDR3 DNA follows: TGTGCCAGCAGCTCTTCCTGGACTTCCAGTCAGCCCCAGCATTTT. This codes for CASSSSWTSSQPQHF. The V and J genes are TRBV7-8 and TRBJ1-5; no clear D gene. V dropped 4 bases and J dropped 6 bases, with 16 bases sitting between them. Germline V lookup: CDR1 SGHVS, CDR2 FQNEAQ. The CDR3 extends over 15 amino acids.

In DNA form, the CDR3 reads TGCAGTGCTAGACCCTACGCTCAGACCCAGTACTTC. This encodes CSARPYAQTQYF. The chain couples TRBV20-1 to TRBJ2-5, with D unresolved. The CDR3 has 12 amino acids. V lost 2 bases, J lost 6 bases, and 10 bases lay in between. CDR1 is DFQATT, CDR2 SNEGSKA, per germline (reference sequence).

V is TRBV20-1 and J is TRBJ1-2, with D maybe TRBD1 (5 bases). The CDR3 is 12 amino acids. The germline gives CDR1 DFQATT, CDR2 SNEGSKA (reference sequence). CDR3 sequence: CSPGHLNYGYTF. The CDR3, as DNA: TGCAGCCCTGGACACCTTAACTATGGCTACACCTTC.

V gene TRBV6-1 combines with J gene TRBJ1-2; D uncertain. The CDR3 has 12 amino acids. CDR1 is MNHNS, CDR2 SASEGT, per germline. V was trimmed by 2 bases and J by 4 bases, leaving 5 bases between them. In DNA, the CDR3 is TGTGCCAGCAGTGAACGTATCTATGGCTACACCTTC. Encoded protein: CASSERIYGYTF.

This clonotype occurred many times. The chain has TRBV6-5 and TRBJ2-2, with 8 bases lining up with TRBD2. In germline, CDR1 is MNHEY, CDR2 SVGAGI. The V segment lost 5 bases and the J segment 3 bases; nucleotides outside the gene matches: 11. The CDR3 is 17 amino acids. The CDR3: CASSRSGVGRYTGELFF. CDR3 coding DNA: TGTGCCAGCAGTCGTAGCGGGGTGGGGCGGTACACCGGGGAGCTGTTTTTT.

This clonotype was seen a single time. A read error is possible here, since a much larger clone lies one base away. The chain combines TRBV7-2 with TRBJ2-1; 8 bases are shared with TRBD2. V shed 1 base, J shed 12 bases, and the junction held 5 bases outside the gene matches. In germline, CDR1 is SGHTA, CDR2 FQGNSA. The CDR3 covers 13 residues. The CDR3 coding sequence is TGTGCCAGCAGCTTAGGTCCCGCGGGGGGGCAGTTCTTC. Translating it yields CASSLGPAGGQFF. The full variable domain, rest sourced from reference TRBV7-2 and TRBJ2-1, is GAGVSQSPSNKVTEKGKDVELRCDPISGHTALYWYRQSLGQGLEFLIYFQGNSAPDKSGLPSDRFSAERTGGSVSTLTIQRTQQEDSAVYLCASSLGPAGGQFFGPGTRLTVL.

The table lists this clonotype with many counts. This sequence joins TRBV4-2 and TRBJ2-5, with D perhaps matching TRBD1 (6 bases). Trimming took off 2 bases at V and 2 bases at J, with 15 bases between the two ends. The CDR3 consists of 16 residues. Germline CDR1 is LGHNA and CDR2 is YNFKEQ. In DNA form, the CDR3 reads TGTGCCAGCAGCCAAAGGGGGTCGGCGTTGCAAGAGACCCAGTACTTC. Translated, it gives CASSQRGSALQETQYF.